This T cell receptor beta chain is drawn from a study of blood T cells in healthy people across ages. After removal of 3 bases from V and 3 bases from J, the junction contained 15 bases not matched to a gene. The CDR3 spans 19 residues. The germline V gene has CDR1 MGHDK and CDR2 SYGVNS. This clonotype has just a few counts. A second PCR of roughly 7 to 11 cycles used a sample-barcoded 5' primer and a J-beta primer mix. TCRdb ran MiXCR on the 5' RACE reads and lists one entry per CDR3 protein. The sample has about 730,000 distinct CDR3 sequences, roughly two fifths seen once. The sequenced material came from blood. The TCR was taken from a woman aged 55-69 years in good health. This chain joins TRBV25-1 and TRBJ2-7; 12 bases fit TRBD2. This CDR3 is CASSEVLRTSGDWGYEQYF. As DNA, the CDR3 is TGTGCCAGCAGTGAGGTGTTGAGGACTAGCGGGGACTGGGGCTACGAGCAGTACTTC.